This TCR beta chain was documented in a study of technical replicates of blood from a few donors. TCRdb keeps only in-frame clones here, not all; method: immunoSEQ multiplex PCR. The sample lists 75,000 to 80,000 clones; 85% to 95% were seen once. The receptor was derived from a human donor in good health. The material sequenced was T cells isolated from PBMCs.

DNA of the CDR3: TGTGCCAGCAGTCTTTTGGGCCCAACCTACGAGCAGTACTTC. It specifies CASSLLGPTYEQYF. The V call is TRBV27, the J call TRBJ2-7; no clear D gene. The CDR3 extends over 14 amino acids. Trimming took 5 bases from V and 2 from J, leaving 13 bases between them. Germline lookup yields CDR1 MNHEY and CDR2 SMNVEV (reference sequence).